This T cell receptor beta chain originates from a study of Graves' ophthalmopathy and Graves' hyperthyroidism. Study as a whole: Investigators collected peripheral blood at initial diagnosis, before any treatment was given.

The study excluded patients with other autoimmune diseases, uncontrolled infections, pregnancy or lactation. The sample holds many counts of this clonotype. The germline V gene encodes CDR1 DFQATT and CDR2 SNEGSKA (reference sequence). Trimming took off 3 bases at V and 8 bases at J, with 16 bases between the two ends. The CDR3 is made up of 13 amino acids. Beta-chain TCR CDR3 regions were amplified from RNA transcripts. RT-PCR was first run with HTBI primers, then multiplex PCR in a second round. TCRdb reprocessed the multiplex PCR reads with MiXCR, giving one entry per CDR3 protein. This sample has 400,000 to 450,000 distinct CDR3 sequences, with 21% found just once.

The sequenced sample consisted of peripheral blood. This TCR was recovered from a woman aged 18-29 years with stable Graves' hyperthyroidism. V gene TRBV20-1 combines with J gene TRBJ1-2; the D is unclear. The CDR3 sequence is CSARLGSGRGYTF. The CDR3 DNA is TGCAGTGCTAGGCTCGGCTCCGGACGGGGCTACACCTTC.